This entry lists 30 T cell receptor beta chains sequenced from one sample in a study of beta chain features in type 1 diabetes. No cognate antigen is known for these TCRs. Sequencing targeted expressed TCRB transcripts, as all isolated RNA had been reverse transcribed. Sequencing used immunoSEQ multiplex PCR; TCRdb keeps in-frame clones, though not all of them. The sample lists 330,000 or so clones, roughly 12% occurring once. Study findings and constraints: Shorter TCRB CDR3s, moderately but significantly so, were found in Type 1 diabetes patients in all four CD4+ subsets.

The material sequenced was naive CD4+ T cells from blood. The receptors here all came from a woman younger than 35 with type 1 diabetes.

The chain uses TRBV30 and TRBJ1-1, with 7 bases that match TRBD1. There are 11 residues in the CDR3. Germline CDR1 and CDR2: GTSNPN and SVGIG (reference sequence). The J segment lost 9 bases and the V segment lost 5 bases, leaving 6 bases of the junction unmatched. The CDR3 nucleotides are TGTGCCTGGCAGGGGGAGGTACAAGCTTTCTTT. This translates into CAWQGEVQAFF.

V usage is TRBV19 and J usage is TRBJ2-1; a possible D gene is TRBD2 (6 bases). The CDR3 runs 16 residues. Per the germline V gene, CDR1 is LNHDA and CDR2 is SQIVND (reference sequence). V was cut by 0 bases and J by 9 bases, with 18 bases left in between. Here the CDR3 reads CASSIDGPPLAVEQFF. Written as DNA, the CDR3 is TGTGCCAGTAGTATAGATGGCCCCCCACTAGCTGTTGAGCAGTTCTTC.

V usage is TRBV7-2 and J usage is TRBJ2-5; 9 bases map to TRBD2. Per the germline V gene, CDR1 is SGHTA and CDR2 is FQGNSA. The CDR3 runs 13 residues. The V segment lost 5 bases and the J segment 5 bases; nucleotides outside the gene matches: 3. The CDR3 DNA follows: TGTGCCAGCAGCCCTAGCGGGATGGAGACCCAGTACTTC. Protein product: CASSPSGMETQYF.

Only a few counts were recorded for this clone. The chain links TRBV15 to TRBJ2-7; tentatively, D is TRBD1 (6 bases). V gave up 0 bases and J gave up 4 bases, with 13 bases separating them. This CDR3 has 15 amino acids. Per the germline V gene, CDR1 is LNHNV and CDR2 is YYDKDF (reference sequence). CDR3 in DNA: TGTGCCACCAGCAGAGAACAGGGTTTCTTTTACGAGCAGTACTTC. This encodes CATSREQGFFYEQYF.

This clone showed up just a few times. Likely a read error: the CDR3 ends without its conserved phenylalanine or tryptophan. It is unclear where the CDR3 begins or ends on the DNA, so no DNA is shown, and the CDR3 is as TCRdb lists it. The CDR3 sequence: CASSILGTPPSL. This chain links TRBV28 with TRBJ2-7; the D segment call TRBD2 is taken from the table without a DNA check. The CDR3 is 12 residues long, counting both termini. Germline V gene lookup returns CDR1 MDHEN and CDR2 SYDVKM.

This clone was seen only a few times. This chain uses TRBV29-1 with TRBJ2-7, with 7 bases fitting TRBD1. Germline lookup yields CDR1 SQVTM and CDR2 ANQGSEA. This CDR3 region has 14 residues. V lost 7 bases to trimming and J lost 2 bases; unmatched junction nucleotides: 11. DNA of the CDR3: TGCAGCGCTATACGACAGGGCCCGACCTACGAGCAGTACTTC. This gives the protein CSAIRQGPTYEQYF.

This clone was observed a handful of times. This chain's CDR3 is CASSLQTGELFF. DNA of the CDR3: TGCGCCAGCAGCTTGCAGACCGGGGAGCTGTTTTTT. V usage is TRBV5-1 and J usage is TRBJ2-2; D remains ambiguous. This CDR3 comprises 12 residues. CDR1 SGHRS and CDR2 YFSETQ come from the germline V gene. V was shortened by 1 base and J by 5 bases, with 3 bases between the two germline ends.

This chain connects TRBV2 to TRBJ2-7; D not resolved. CDR3 size: 15 residues. From germline, CDR1 is SNHLY and CDR2 FYNNEI. The V end lost 2 bases, the J end lost 3 bases, and 14 bases lay between the germline ends. The CDR3 coding sequence is TGTGCCAGCAGTGAAAGTGGCGCCAGGAACTACGAGCAGTACTTC. Encoded protein: CASSESGARNYEQYF.

This clone was seen only a few times. The V and J genes are TRBV2 and TRBJ1-2, with D unresolved. The V end was cut by 4 bases, the J end by 8 bases, with 8 bases between. This CDR3 contains 11 residues. Germline V gives CDR1 SNHLY, CDR2 FYNNEI. CDR3 sequence (DNA): TGTGCCAGCAGTGCGAGGATCGGCTACACCTTC. Its protein is CASSARIGYTF.

This chain uses TRBV10-3 with TRBJ2-1; 7 positions match TRBD2. The CDR3 contains 13 residues. The V gene end was trimmed by 4 bases and the J gene end by 7 bases; junction bases not matched to a gene: 4. Germline V lookup: CDR1 ENHRY, CDR2 SYGVKD. As DNA, the CDR3 is TGTGCCATCAGTGGGACTAGTCTAAATGAGCAGTTCTTC. This encodes CAISGTSLNEQFF.

This clone has only a few counts. This chain links TRBV11-2 with TRBJ2-3, with D tentatively TRBD1 (6 bases). Trimming cost V 5 bases and J 2 bases, with 14 bases left between them. The CDR3 is made up of 15 amino acids. Looked up from germline, CDR1 is SGHAT and CDR2 is FQNNGV. The CDR3 reads CASSRPGQNTDTQYF. The CDR3 nucleotides are TGTGCCAGCAGCCGACCCGGACAGAACACAGATACGCAGTATTTT.

This clone was counted only a few times. The chain combines TRBV25-1 with TRBJ1-1; D is undetermined. The CDR3 runs to 12 residues. Trimming shortened V by 1 base and J by 4 bases, and 4 bases separated the two germline ends. CDR1 is MGHDK, CDR2 SYGVNS, per germline. CDR3 residues: CASSESSTEAFF. For the CDR3, the DNA is TGTGCCAGCAGTGAATCCTCCACTGAAGCTTTCTTT.

In this sample, this clone turned up a few times. The chain couples TRBV5-1 to TRBJ2-7; 8 bases are shared with TRBD2. This CDR3 region has 13 residues. Looked up from germline, CDR1 is SGHRS and CDR2 is YFSETQ. V dropped 7 bases and J dropped 0; count of bases not matched to a gene: 3. CDR3 loop: CASRSGSSYEQYF. DNA for the CDR3: TGCGCCAGCCGCAGCGGGAGCTCCTACGAGCAGTACTTC.

The rearrangement joins TRBV5-1 to TRBJ1-2; unclear D gene. V shed 0 bases and J shed 2 bases, with 8 bases lying between them. The length of the CDR3 is 14 residues. Germline-derived CDR1 and CDR2 are SGHRS and YFSETQ. This CDR3 is CASSLAVSNYGYTF. CDR3 DNA sequence: TGCGCCAGCAGCTTGGCAGTTTCGAACTATGGCTACACCTTC.

For the CDR3, the DNA is TGTGCCAGCAGTCTACCTCGGGGGGCTGATTACGAGCAGTACTTC. This gives the protein CASSLPRGADYEQYF. The genes are TRBV7-9 and TRBJ2-7; D may be TRBD2 (7 bases). The CDR3 consists of 15 residues. Germline values: CDR1 SEHNR, CDR2 FQNEAQ (reference sequence). The V end was cut by 6 bases, the J end by 4 bases, with 19 bases between.

The rearrangement links TRBV20-1 to TRBJ1-4, with D tentatively TRBD1 (6 bases). Trimming removed 6 bases at V and 6 bases at J, with 8 bases between. Germline CDR1 is DFQATT and CDR2 is SNEGSKA (reference sequence). This CDR3 has 11 amino acids. CDR3 DNA: TGCAGTGCCCGACAGGATGAAAAACTGTTTTTT. Encoded protein: CSARQDEKLFF.

The genes are TRBV11-2 and TRBJ1-1; maybe TRBD1 (5 bases). The CDR3 loop spans 13 amino acids. Between the trimmed V and J ends, which lost 10 bases and 0 bases, there was a span of 12 bases. Germline loops: CDR1 SGHAT, CDR2 FQNNGV. The CDR3 is CATRAGMNTEAFF. The CDR3 DNA is TGTGCCACCAGGGCAGGGATGAACACTGAAGCTTTCTTT.

This chain connects TRBV29-1 to TRBJ1-4; D ambiguous. Between the trimmed V and J ends, which lost 3 bases and 4 bases, there was a span of 6 bases. Germline V gives CDR1 SQVTM, CDR2 ANQGSEA. The CDR3 consists of 12 residues. DNA for the CDR3: TGCAGCGTTGAGGGCCTTAATGAAAAACTGTTTTTT. Protein sequence: CSVEGLNEKLFF.

Only a few counts were recorded for this clone. The chain is built from TRBV7-9 and TRBJ2-1, with 15 bases identical to TRBD2. Germline V lookup: CDR1 SEHNR, CDR2 FQNEAQ (reference sequence). V was clipped by 5 bases and J by 2 bases; unmatched bases: 10. The CDR3 is 19 amino acids. For the CDR3, the DNA is TGTGCCAGCAGCCCCGGACTAGCGGGAGGGCCGGGACCCTACAATGAGCAGTTCTTC. Residues: CASSPGLAGGPGPYNEQFF.

The rearrangement joins TRBV9 to TRBJ2-1; 7 bases are shared with TRBD2. The CDR3 runs to 15 residues. V dropped 3 bases and J dropped 2; count of bases not matched to a gene: 5. Germline CDR1 is SGDLS and CDR2 is YYNGEE. The CDR3 DNA reads as TGTGCCAGCAGCGCCTCTAGCGGTACCTACAATGAGCAGTTCTTC. Residues: CASSASSGTYNEQFF.

About this clone: At one end, the junction sequence differs from germline, possibly due to a read error. This chain uses TRBV4-1 with TRBJ2-3; D gene ambiguous. Germline V gene data show CDR1 as MGHRA and CDR2 as YSYEKL. This CDR3 comprises 13 residues. The CDR3 DNA reads TGCGCCAGCAGCCAAGACCCGTACCCTAGATTGGATTTT. Protein product: CASSQDPYPRLDF.

This clone was seen more than once but under ten times. The J gene is TRBJ2-1, the V gene TRBV7-9; D is possibly TRBD2 (6 bases). CDR1 and CDR2 from the germline V gene are SEHNR and FQNEAQ (reference sequence). This CDR3 contains 15 residues. The germline V and J ends were trimmed by 1 base and 5 bases, with 12 bases remaining between them. The CDR3: CASSLGPGGNNEQFF. The DNA of the CDR3 is TGTGCCAGCAGCTTAGGGCCAGGAGGGAACAATGAGCAGTTCTTC.

This clone came up a few times. This chain connects TRBV2 to TRBJ1-2; D not certain. V lost 1 base and J 8 bases, leaving 14 bases between the germline ends. Germline V gives CDR1 SNHLY, CDR2 FYNNEI. The CDR3 loop spans 14 amino acids. The CDR3 nucleotides are TGTGCCAGCAGTGAAGAAGCGACCGACCGGGGCTACACCTTC. Protein sequence: CASSEEATDRGYTF.

J is TRBJ1-2 and V is TRBV7-9; 8 positions agree with TRBD1. CDR1 and CDR2 from the germline V gene are SEHNR and FQNEAQ (reference sequence). After removal of 2 bases from V and 7 bases from J, the junction contained 9 bases not matched to a gene. The CDR3 contains 15 residues. CDR3 coding DNA: TGTGCCAGCAGCTTAATTGAGGACAGGGTCTCTGGCTACACCTTC. Protein product: CASSLIEDRVSGYTF.

This clone occurred a few times. The chain carries TRBV9 and TRBJ2-3; D unclear. Per the germline V gene, CDR1 is SGDLS and CDR2 is YYNGEE. This CDR3 is built from 16 residues. Trimming removed 1 base from V and 3 bases from J, with 15 bases in between. CDR3 in amino acids: CASSVSGSQMTDTQYF. The DNA of the CDR3 is TGTGCCAGCAGCGTATCGGGTTCACAAATGACAGATACGCAGTATTTT.

This clone was picked up a small number of times. V gene TRBV7-9 combines with J gene TRBJ2-6; D remains ambiguous. This CDR3 comprises 12 residues. V was clipped by 11 bases and J by 2 bases, with 7 bases between them. Germline V gene sequence: CDR1 SEHNR, CDR2 FQNEAQ (reference sequence). This CDR3 is CAHTAGANVLTF. The CDR3 nucleotides are TGTGCCCACACCGCTGGGGCCAACGTCCTGACTTTC.

The J gene is TRBJ2-5, the V gene TRBV21-1; the D call TRBD1 from the table was never checked on the DNA. TRBV21-1 is labeled a pseudogene. This CDR3 has 17 amino acids. Here the CDR3 reads CASSKAIRGPVQETQYF. CDR3 sequence (DNA): TGTGCCAGCAGCAAAGCGATCAGGGGGCCAGTCCAAGAGACCCAGTACTTC.

The genes are TRBV28 and TRBJ1-2; D ambiguous. V dropped 3 bases and J dropped 8 bases, with 10 bases sitting between them. The CDR3 runs 12 residues. CDR1 is MDHEN, CDR2 SYDVKM, per germline. CDR3 in amino acids: CASSFLSGGYTF. The CDR3 DNA sequence: TGTGCCAGCAGTTTCCTATCGGGAGGCTACACCTTC.

This clone was observed a few times. The V call is TRBV5-4, the J call TRBJ2-6; D perhaps matches TRBD1 (5 bases). CDR1 and CDR2 from the germline V gene are SGHNT and YYREEE (reference sequence). The germline V and J ends were trimmed by 1 base and 6 bases, with 20 bases remaining between them. CDR3 size: 18 residues. CDR3 bases: TGTGCCAGCAGCTTGAAGCCGATTCACAGGCTTCCGGCCAACGTCCTGACTTTC. Protein sequence: CASSLKPIHRLPANVLTF.

This clone was detected only a few times. V is TRBV6-8 and J is TRBJ2-1; 11 nucleotides align to TRBD2. V dropped 7 bases and J dropped 5; count of bases not matched to a gene: 7. Germline V CDR1 and CDR2: MNHGY, SAAAGT. This CDR3 comprises 15 residues. The CDR3 region is CASTWGTSGNNEQFF. The CDR3 DNA follows: TGTGCCAGCACCTGGGGGACTAGCGGAAACAATGAGCAGTTCTTC.